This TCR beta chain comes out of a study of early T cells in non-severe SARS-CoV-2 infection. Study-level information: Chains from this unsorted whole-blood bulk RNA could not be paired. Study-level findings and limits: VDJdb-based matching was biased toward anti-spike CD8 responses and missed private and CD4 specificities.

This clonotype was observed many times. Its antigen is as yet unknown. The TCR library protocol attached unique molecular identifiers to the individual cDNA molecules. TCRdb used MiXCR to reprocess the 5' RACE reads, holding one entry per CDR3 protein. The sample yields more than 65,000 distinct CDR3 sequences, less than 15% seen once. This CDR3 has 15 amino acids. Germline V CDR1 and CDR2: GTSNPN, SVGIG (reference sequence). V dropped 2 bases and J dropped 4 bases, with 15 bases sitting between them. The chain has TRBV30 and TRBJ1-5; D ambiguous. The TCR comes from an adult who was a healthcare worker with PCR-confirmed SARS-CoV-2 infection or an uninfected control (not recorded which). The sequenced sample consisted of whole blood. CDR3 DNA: TGTGCCTGGAGTCAGGTACGGGGAGGGAATCAGCCCCAGCATTTT. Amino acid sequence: CAWSQVRGGNQPQHF.